A selection of T cell receptor beta chains follows, all from one sample in a study of blood T cell repertoires in COVID-19. Sequenced by immunoSEQ multiplex PCR; TCRdb stores in-frame clones only, minus some. There are under 250,000 clones in the sample; around 81% occur only once, and about 13% lies in the top ten. What was sequenced was peripheral blood. The receptor source for this set is a human donor in a cohort sampled during active COVID-19. Both conserved end residues are part of each CDR3. The D gene is left open where the match is weak. Clone size is shown for a subset of rows, as once, few, many or a class of expanded clone.

v_call,d_call,j_call,clone_size,cdr3_nt,cdr3_aa
TRBV3-1/TRBV3-2,.,TRBJ2-7,.,TGTGCCAGCAGCCAAGCTCCTAGAATAGAGCAGTACTTC,CASSQAPRIEQYF
TRBV2,.,TRBJ1-5,.,TGTGCCAGCAGTTGGGACTCCAATCAGCCCCAGCATTTT,CASSWDSNQPQHF
TRBV23-1,.,TRBJ1-2,few,TGCGCCAGCAGTCAATCTCGGCAGGCCAGGGGCTCGCGCTATGGCTACACCTTC,CASSQSRQARGSRYGYTF
TRBV28,.,TRBJ2-5,once,TGTGCCAGCAGTTCGGCCTGGACAGTCCAAGAGACCCAGTACTTC,CASSSAWTVQETQYF
TRBV27,TRBD1,TRBJ2-5,.,TGTGCCAGCAGTTTAGAGGGGGCGCGAGAGACCCAGTACTTC,CASSLEGARETQYF
TRBV5-6,TRBD1,TRBJ1-5,once,TGTGCCAGCAGCGCACTCACAGGGGGCGGTCAGCCCCAGCATTTT,CASSALTGGGQPQHF
TRBV7-6,TRBD2,TRBJ2-3,.,TGTGCCAGCAGCACGCCCGGGACTAGCGGGGGCATTAGCACAGATACGCAGTATTTT,CASSTPGTSGGISTDTQYF
TRBV11-2,.,TRBJ1-3,.,TGTGCCAGCAGCTTAGGGCCCGCCTCTGGAAACACCATATATTTT,CASSLGPASGNTIYF
TRBV6-5,TRBD1,TRBJ1-2,.,TGTGCCAGCAGACCTACAGGGGCGGGCAGGGGCTACACCTTC,CASRPTGAGRGYTF
TRBV7-2,TRBD1,TRBJ1-3,.,TGTGCCAGCAGCTTAGCCGGCAGGGGGTTCGGAAACACCATATATTTT,CASSLAGRGFGNTIYF
TRBV4-2,.,TRBJ2-3,.,TGTGCCAGCAGCCAAGAAAAGCGGATTACGACAGATACGCAGTATTTT,CASSQEKRITTDTQYF
TRBV7-3,TRBD2,TRBJ2-5,.,TGTGCCAGCAGCGGTGGGACTAGCGGACAAGAGACCCAGTACTTC,CASSGGTSGQETQYF
TRBV28,TRBD2,TRBJ2-7,.,TGTGCCAGCAGTTTCCTGGCGGGAGTTGCCTACGAGCAGTACTTC,CASSFLAGVAYEQYF
TRBV7-6,TRBD1,TRBJ1-5,.,TGTGCCAGCAGCCCCGGGACAGGCCACAATCAGCCCCAGCATTTT,CASSPGTGHNQPQHF
TRBV15,.,TRBJ1-2,.,TGTGCCACCAGCAGAGATTCGGTTAGCTATGGCTACACCTTC,CATSRDSVSYGYTF
TRBV9,TRBD1,TRBJ1-2,.,TGTGCCAGCAGCGACCTCGGGACAGGGAACTATGGCTACACCTTC,CASSDLGTGNYGYTF
TRBV7-2,.,TRBJ1-2,once,TGTGCCAGCAGCTTAGAGACAGAGGGCTACACCTTC,CASSLETEGYTF
TRBV3-1/TRBV3-2,.,TRBJ1-5,.,TGTGCCAGCAGCCACCTCCCCGGGGTAACTCAGCCCCAGCATTTT,CASSHLPGVTQPQHF
TRBV9,TRBD1,TRBJ2-2,.,TGTGCCAGCAGCGTACGGACAGGGGGCTCCGGGGAGCTGTTTTTT,CASSVRTGGSGELFF
TRBV7-2,TRBD1,TRBJ1-3,.,TGTGCCAGCAGCCAAGGGGGCCAGCACACCATATATTTT,CASSQGGQHTIYF
TRBV7-9,TRBD2,TRBJ2-1,.,TGTGCCAGCAGCCAAGCGGGGGTCACCTACAATGAGCAGTTCTTC,CASSQAGVTYNEQFF
TRBV6-5,.,TRBJ2-5,.,TGTGCCAGCAGTACGACACTAGCAAGAGAGGCCCAGTACTTC,CASSTTLAREAQYF
TRBV15,.,TRBJ1-4,.,TGTGCCACCAGCAGAGGCAGGGTAAATGAAAAACTGTTTTTT,CATSRGRVNEKLFF
TRBV2,.,TRBJ1-1,.,TGTGCCAGCAGAGGGGGGGAGAACACTGAAGCTTTCTTT,CASRGGENTEAFF
TRBV10-3,TRBD1,TRBJ2-7,.,TGTGCCATCAGCCGGGACAGGGGATCCCCCGAGCAGTACTTC,CAISRDRGSPEQYF
TRBV19,TRBD1,TRBJ1-1,.,TGTGCCAGTATGTCAGACAGGGGAGCTGAAGCTTTCTTT,CASMSDRGAEAFF
TRBV24-1,.,TRBJ2-3,once,TGTGCCACCAGTGAGCAGGGCCCCGGCACAGATACGCAGTATTTT,CATSEQGPGTDTQYF
TRBV28,TRBD2,TRBJ2-5,.,TGTGCCAGCAGTTTCCCTAGCGGGAGATGGGGCCAAGAGACCCAGTACTTC,CASSFPSGRWGQETQYF
TRBV5-1,.,TRBJ2-1,.,TGCGCCAGCAGCTCTGAGGGGACTTACAATGAGCAGTTCTTC,CASSSEGTYNEQFF
TRBV6-5,TRBD1,TRBJ2-7,.,TGTGCCAGCAGTTACATAGCTCGGGGGGACAGGGGTGTGCAGTACTTC,CASSYIARGDRGVQYF
TRBV29-1,.,TRBJ2-5,.,TGCAGCGTTGTACATGGTGAGACCCAGTACTTC,CSVVHGETQYF
TRBV3-1/TRBV3-2,TRBD2,TRBJ2-1,few,TGTGCCAGCAGCCAGGGCGGGGGGCCAAGGAATGAGCAGTTCTTC,CASSQGGGPRNEQFF
TRBV19,.,TRBJ2-5,.,TGTGCCAGTAGTAAGACCGCGGCGCGTGACCAGTACTTC,CASSKTAARDQYF
TRBV7-3,.,TRBJ1-1,few,TGTGCCAGCAGCTTAAACGGTGTGGGGGCGAGGACTGAAGCTTTCTTT,CASSLNGVGARTEAFF
TRBV18,.,TRBJ1-2,.,TGTGCCAGCTCACCTGCGGGGGACGCACTCACCTTC,CASSPAGDALTF
TRBV1,.,TRBJ1-5,.,TGCACCAGCAGCCACCGAACCGGGACAGGAGAAAATCAGCCCCAGCATTTT,CTSSHRTGTGENQPQHF
TRBV25-1,TRBD1,TRBJ1-3,.,TGTGCCAGCGGGGGCACAGGGGGCTTTGGAAACACCATATATTTT,CASGGTGGFGNTIYF
TRBV12-3/TRBV12-4,.,TRBJ2-5,.,TGTGCCAGCAGTGGGCCAGCCCAAGGAACCCAGTACTTC,CASSGPAQGTQYF
TRBV30,.,TRBJ2-1,once,TGTGCCTGGAGTTCGCTAGCGCGAGGTGAGCAGTTCTTC,CAWSSLARGEQFF
TRBV28,.,TRBJ1-3,few,TGTGCCAGCCTGAGGGCCGGTGGAAACACCATATATTTT,CASLRAGGNTIYF
TRBV28,TRBD2,TRBJ2-1,.,TGTGCCAGCAGTTTCCTCCAGAGGCGAACTAGCGGGAGGGCCGGGAATGAGCAGTTCTTC,CASSFLQRRTSGRAGNEQFF
TRBV6-2/TRBV6-3,.,TRBJ1-1,.,TGTGCCAGCAGTTACGAGGGTGAAGCTTTCTTT,CASSYEGEAFF
TRBV27,TRBD2,TRBJ2-7,.,TGTGCCAGCAGTTGGGCGGGAGGGCCCTTTGAGCAGTACTTC,CASSWAGGPFEQYF
TRBV5-4,.,TRBJ2-6,.,TGTGCCAGCAGCCTCTCAGGCCTGGTCTCTGGGGCCAACGTCCTGACTTTC,CASSLSGLVSGANVLTF
TRBV5-1,.,TRBJ2-6,.,TGCGCCAGCACCCTCGGAGATTCTGGGGCCAACGTCCTGACTTTC,CASTLGDSGANVLTF